This T cell receptor beta chain was obtained from a study of OX40 agonist ivuxolimab in advanced cancers. As for the study in general: Allowance was made for prior anti-PD-1, anti-PD-L1 or anti-CTLA-4 therapy, and 35% to 40% had some.

A history of autoimmune disease or systemic immunosuppression excluded patients. V shed 2 bases and J shed 7 bases, with 21 bases lying between them. This CDR3 has 17 amino acids. From germline, CDR1 is WNHNN and CDR2 SYGVQD (reference sequence). Here immunoSEQ multiplex PCR was the method, and the copy in TCRdb shows in-frame clones only, minus some. The table includes 86,000 or so clones, almost 95% detected once. Sequencing used CD4+ or CD8+ T cells sorted from blood, obtained in a trial of the OX40 agonist ivuxolimab. This receptor was identified in an adult with an advanced solid tumor such as melanoma, head and neck, liver or kidney cancer. The chain links TRBV10-1 to TRBJ2-1; possible D gene TRBD2, 7 bases. The CDR3 nucleotides are TGCGCCAGCAGTGAGACCTCTGGGCGGGGGCTGAGGAATGAGCAGTTCTTC. This encodes CASSETSGRGLRNEQFF.